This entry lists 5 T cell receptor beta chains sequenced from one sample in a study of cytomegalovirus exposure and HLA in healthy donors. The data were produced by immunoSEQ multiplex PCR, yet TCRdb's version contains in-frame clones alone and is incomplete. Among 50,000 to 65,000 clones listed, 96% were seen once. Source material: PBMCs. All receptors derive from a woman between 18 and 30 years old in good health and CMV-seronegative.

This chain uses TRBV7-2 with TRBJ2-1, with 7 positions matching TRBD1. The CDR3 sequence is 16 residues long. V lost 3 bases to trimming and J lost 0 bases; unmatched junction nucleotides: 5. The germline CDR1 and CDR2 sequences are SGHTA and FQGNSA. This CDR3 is CASSFRPGGSYNEQFF. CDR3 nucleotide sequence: TGTGCCAGCAGCTTTCGCCCAGGGGGCTCCTACAATGAGCAGTTCTTC.

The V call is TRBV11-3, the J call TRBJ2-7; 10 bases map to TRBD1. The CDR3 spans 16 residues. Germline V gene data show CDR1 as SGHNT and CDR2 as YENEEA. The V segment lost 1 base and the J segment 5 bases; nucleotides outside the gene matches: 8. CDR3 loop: CASSLVPDGTGDEQYF. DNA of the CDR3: TGTGCCAGCAGCTTAGTTCCGGACGGGACAGGGGACGAGCAGTACTTC.

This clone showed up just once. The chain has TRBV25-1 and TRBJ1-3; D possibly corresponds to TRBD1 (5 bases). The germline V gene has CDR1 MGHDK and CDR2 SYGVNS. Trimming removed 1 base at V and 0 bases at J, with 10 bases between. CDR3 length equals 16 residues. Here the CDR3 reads CASSEWGGTSGNTIYF. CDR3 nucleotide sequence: TGTGCCAGCAGTGAATGGGGCGGGACCTCTGGAAACACCATATATTTT. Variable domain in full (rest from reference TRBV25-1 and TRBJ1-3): EADIYQTPRYLVIGTGKKITLECSQTMGHDKMYWYQQDPGMELHLIHYSYGVNSTEKGDLSSESTVSRIRTEHFPLTLESARPSHTSQYLCASSEWGGTSGNTIYFGEGSWLTVV.

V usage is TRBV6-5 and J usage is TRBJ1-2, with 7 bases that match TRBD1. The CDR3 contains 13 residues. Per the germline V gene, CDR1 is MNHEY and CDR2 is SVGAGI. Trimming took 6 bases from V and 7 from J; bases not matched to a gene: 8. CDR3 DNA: TGTGCCAGCAGACCCCCGGGACAGCCTGGCTACACCTTC. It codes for CASRPPGQPGYTF.

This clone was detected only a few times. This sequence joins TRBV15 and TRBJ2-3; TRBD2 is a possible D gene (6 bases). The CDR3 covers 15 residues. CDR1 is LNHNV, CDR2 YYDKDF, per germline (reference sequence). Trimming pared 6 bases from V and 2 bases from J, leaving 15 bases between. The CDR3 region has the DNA TGTGCCACCAGAACGGGCGGGGCCGACACAGATACGCAGTATTTT. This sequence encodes CATRTGGADTDTQYF.